One and the same sample provided the 26 T cell receptor beta chains below, sequenced in a study of T cells in Graves' hyperthyroidism and ophthalmopathy. RNA transcripts yielded amplified TCR beta CDR3 regions. In the first-round RT-PCR of the TCR CDR3, the HTBI primer set was used. From the multiplex PCR reads, TCRdb called clonotypes with MiXCR, one entry per CDR3 protein. The data hold about 540,000 distinct CDR3 sequences, with roughly 46% observed a single time. What was sequenced was peripheral blood or thyroid tissue (not recorded which). Source of these receptors: a young woman with Graves' hyperthyroidism.

This clonotype was seen ten or more times. This chain connects TRBV7-9 to TRBJ1-5; D unresolved. V lost 1 base to trimming and J lost 0 bases, with 7 bases between them. The CDR3 loop spans 15 amino acids. Germline V gene sequence: CDR1 SEHNR, CDR2 FQNEAQ (reference sequence). CDR3 bases: TGTGCCAGCAGCTTAGGACGGTATAGCAATCAGCCCCAGCATTTT. Protein sequence: CASSLGRYSNQPQHF.

The chain has TRBV2 and TRBJ1-1; D is unresolved. Trimming stripped 4 bases from V and 3 bases from J, with 6 bases between. Germline lookup yields CDR1 SNHLY and CDR2 FYNNEI. This CDR3 spans 12 amino acids. CDR3 in DNA: TGTGCCAGCAGTGGGATGGACACTGAAGCTTTCTTT. It yields the protein CASSGMDTEAFF.

The genes are TRBV10-3 and TRBJ1-1; D call uncertain. Trimming removed 10 bases at V and 7 bases at J, with 16 bases between. The CDR3 spans 12 residues. Germline V gives CDR1 ENHRY, CDR2 SYGVKD. CDR3 loop: CARKRPGNEAFF. The CDR3 bases are TGTGCCAGGAAGAGACCGGGGAATGAAGCTTTCTTT.

This clonotype was detected ten times or more. V is TRBV2 and J is TRBJ2-7; 8 bases are a match to TRBD1. J lost 6 bases, V lost 8 bases, and 12 bases had no gene match. Germline CDR1 SNHLY, CDR2 FYNNEI. The CDR3 is made up of 14 amino acids. The CDR3 DNA follows: TGTGCCAGCGGTGGGGCAGGGGGCTATACCGAGCAGTACTTC. Translating gives CASGGAGGYTEQYF.

The table lists this clonotype with a few counts. CDR3 residues: CASRSGLAETQYF. Here the CDR3 DNA reads TGTGCCAGCAGGAGCGGGCTAGCGGAGACCCAGTACTTC. The V gene is TRBV7-9, the J gene TRBJ2-5, with a weak D call TRBD2 (6 bases). Trimming stripped 6 bases from V and 5 bases from J, with 13 bases between. The germline V gene encodes CDR1 SEHNR and CDR2 FQNEAQ (reference sequence). There are 13 residues in the CDR3.

The chain uses TRBV20-1 and TRBJ2-3, with D unclear. The CDR3 consists of 11 residues. V lost 5 bases and J 2 bases, leaving 5 bases between the germline ends. Germline V gives CDR1 DFQATT, CDR2 SNEGSKA (reference sequence). The CDR3 protein is CSAGDTDTQYF. DNA of the CDR3: TGCAGTGCTGGTGACACAGATACGCAGTATTTT.

This clonotype was seen a few times. This chain links TRBV6-5 with TRBJ1-2, with D tentatively TRBD1 (6 bases). The germline V gene has CDR1 MNHEY and CDR2 SVGAGI. Trimming shortened V by 2 bases and J by 5 bases, and 15 bases separated the two germline ends. The CDR3 is 15 amino acids. The CDR3 DNA sequence: TGTGCCAGCAGTTACGCGGACAGAGCCTTGTATGGCTACACCTTC. It codes for CASSYADRALYGYTF.

For this clonotype: A single base separates this from a much larger clone, so it may be a read error. No conserved phenylalanine or tryptophan is present at the end of the CDR3, so a read error is the likely explanation. This rearrangement joins TRBV24-1 to TRBJ2-2; TRBD2 matches at 11 bases. This CDR3 comprises 17 residues. Trimming took 3 bases from V and 1 from J; bases not matched to a gene: 3. Per the germline V gene, CDR1 is KGHDR and CDR2 is SFDVKD. The CDR3 sequence: CATSDQLAGGNTGELFS. In DNA, the CDR3 is TGTGCCACCAGTGATCAGCTAGCGGGAGGGAACACCGGGGAGCTGTTTTCT.

This chain links TRBV29-1 with TRBJ1-1; 9 bases agree with TRBD1. Germline V gives CDR1 SQVTM, CDR2 ANQGSEA. With V trimmed by 6 bases and J by 4 bases, 3 bases remained unmatched. The CDR3 runs 12 residues. CDR3 loop: CSVGGQGTEAFF. Written as DNA, the CDR3 is TGCAGCGTGGGGGGACAGGGCACTGAAGCTTTCTTT.

The sample holds a few counts of this clonotype. The J gene is TRBJ2-7, the V gene TRBV10-3, with TRBD2 identical over 9 bases. V was clipped by 10 bases and J by 2 bases; unmatched bases: 6. Germline assignment: CDR1 ENHRY and CDR2 SYGVKD. The CDR3 spans 13 residues. CDR3 protein: CARIKREAYEQYF. In DNA form, the CDR3 reads TGTGCCAGGATCAAGCGGGAGGCCTACGAGCAGTACTTC.

The V gene is TRBV5-1, the J gene TRBJ2-7; either TRBD1 or TRBD2 may fit D (5 bases each). The V end was cut by 0 bases, the J end by 2 bases, with 12 bases between. The germline gives CDR1 SGHRS, CDR2 YFSETQ. There are 15 residues in the CDR3. The CDR3 region has the DNA TGCGCCAGCAGCTTGGGGGACCGAAGAGCCTACGAGCAGTACTTC. Translating it yields CASSLGDRRAYEQYF.

This chain joins TRBV4-2 and TRBJ2-5; 12 nucleotides align to TRBD2. The CDR3 covers 16 residues. Per the germline V gene, CDR1 is LGHNA and CDR2 is YNFKEQ. The V gene end was trimmed by 1 base and the J gene end by 5 bases; junction bases not matched to a gene: 5. The CDR3 nucleotides are TGTGCCAGCAGCCAAGTCGGCCTAGCGGGAGGGGAGACCCAGTACTTC. This encodes CASSQVGLAGGETQYF.

As for this clonotype: The junction departs from germline at one end; a sequencing error may be responsible. The V call is TRBV7-9, the J call TRBJ1-2; possible D gene TRBD1, 5 bases. The CDR3 totals 12 residues. CDR1 and CDR2 from the germline V gene are SEHNR and FQNEAQ (reference sequence). The CDR3 nucleotides are TGTGCCAGCAGCCTAGGGGACTATGACTACACCTTC. As protein: CASSLGDYDYTF.

The rearrangement joins TRBV24-1 to TRBJ2-6; D unresolved. The CDR3 extends over 14 amino acids. Germline CDR1 KGHDR, CDR2 SFDVKD. Trimming took 0 bases from V and 4 from J, leaving 3 bases between them. The CDR3 DNA follows: TGTGCCACCAGTGATTTGGCGGGGGCCAACGTCCTGACTTTC. Amino acids: CATSDLAGANVLTF.

CDR3 protein: CASSPAGTDYGYTF. The DNA of the CDR3 is TGTGCCAGTAGTCCTGCCGGGACAGACTATGGCTACACCTTC. The chain carries TRBV19 and TRBJ1-2, with TRBD1 matching 7 bases. V shed 5 bases and J 3 bases; nucleotides not matched to a gene: 6. Looked up from germline, CDR1 is LNHDA and CDR2 is SQIVND (reference sequence). The CDR3 consists of 14 residues.

A few counts support this clonotype. CDR3 in amino acids: CSASLQDNQPQHF. The CDR3 coding sequence is TGCAGTGCTAGTTTACAGGATAATCAGCCCCAGCATTTT. The chain joins TRBV20-1 to TRBJ1-5; the D gene is possibly TRBD1 (5 bases). Trimming removed 3 bases from V and 4 bases from J, with 10 bases in between. The CDR3 is 13 residues long. The germline gives CDR1 DFQATT, CDR2 SNEGSKA (reference sequence).

The rearrangement joins TRBV10-3 to TRBJ2-7; 12 bases align to TRBD2. The CDR3 runs 18 residues. Germline V CDR1 and CDR2: ENHRY, SYGVKD. J lost 3 bases, V lost 0 bases, and 9 bases had no gene match. CDR3 sequence: CAISESTASGRVYYEQYF. The DNA of the CDR3 is TGTGCCATCAGTGAGTCGACGGCTAGCGGGAGGGTTTACTACGAGCAGTACTTC.

The V call is TRBV9, the J call TRBJ1-1, with TRBD1 matching over 8 bases. The CDR3 spans 18 residues. The V gene's germline CDR1 is SGDLS and CDR2 YYNGEE. Germline trimming cut 2 bases from V and 0 bases from J; bases unmatched to any gene: 12. CDR3 DNA sequence: TGTGCCAGCAGCGTGGGACAGGACCGAGTAAACATGAACACTGAAGCTTTCTTT. Translating gives CASSVGQDRVNMNTEAFF.

The V and J genes are TRBV7-2 and TRBJ2-7; 9 bases are a match to TRBD2. Germline V lookup: CDR1 SGHTA, CDR2 FQGNSA. The CDR3 contains 18 residues. With V trimmed by 4 bases and J by 0 bases, 13 bases remained unmatched. The CDR3, as DNA: TGTGCCAGCAGCTCCAGGGGGACTAGCTTCTCTCGCTCCTACGAGCAGTACTTC. It codes for CASSSRGTSFSRSYEQYF. Supplemented by reference TRBV7-2 and TRBJ2-7, the full variable domain reads GAGVSQSPSNKVTEKGKDVELRCDPISGHTALYWYRQSLGQGLEFLIYFQGNSAPDKSGLPSDRFSAERTGGSVSTLTIQRTQQEDSAVYLCASSSRGTSFSRSYEQYFGPGTRLTVT.

The chain recombines TRBV29-1 with TRBJ2-5; D gene uncertain. Germline V gene sequence: CDR1 SQVTM, CDR2 ANQGSEA. V was pared by 6 bases and J by 5 bases, with 13 bases between. The CDR3 loop spans 12 amino acids. The CDR3 DNA is TGCAGCGTGGTCTGGGGTGTGGAGACCCAGTACTTC. This gives the protein CSVVWGVETQYF.

The sample holds a few counts of this clonotype. The rearrangement uses TRBV12-3 or TRBV12-4 and TRBJ2-5; TRBD2 aligns across 11 bases. Trimming removed 8 bases from V and 4 bases from J; junction bases left unmatched: 3. This CDR3 comprises 13 residues. In DNA, the CDR3 is TGTGCCAGCGGTCTAGCGGGAGGAGAGACCCAGTACTTC. It codes for CASGLAGGETQYF.

The chain links TRBV9 to TRBJ2-5; 7 nucleotides match TRBD2. CDR3 size: 15 residues. V lost 0 bases and J lost 5; bases outside the gene matches: 7. The germline V gene encodes CDR1 SGDLS and CDR2 YYNGEE. The CDR3 DNA sequence: TGTGCCAGCAGCGTAGCTACTAGCGAGGTGGAGACCCAGTACTTC. As protein: CASSVATSEVETQYF.

This clonotype was counted a single time. The chain uses TRBV2 and TRBJ1-5; no clear D gene. The CDR3 spans 18 residues. CDR1 SNHLY and CDR2 FYNNEI come from the germline V gene. V was cut by 4 bases and J by 2 bases, with 21 bases left in between. The CDR3 bases are TGTGCCAGCAGTGCGCGGGTCGTAGGCTTACAGCGCAATCAGCCCCAGCATTTT. Protein product: CASSARVVGLQRNQPQHF. Full variable domain (remainder filled in from reference TRBV2 and TRBJ1-5): EPEVTQTPSHQVTQMGQEVILRCVPISNHLYFYWYRQILGQKVEFLVSFYNNEISEKSEIFDDQFSVERPDGSNFTLKIRSTKLEDSAMYFCASSARVVGLQRNQPQHFGDGTRLSIL.

The sample holds many counts of this clonotype. The J gene is TRBJ1-2, the V gene TRBV7-2; D gene uncertain. Germline V gene sequence: CDR1 SGHTA, CDR2 FQGNSA. The CDR3 totals 13 residues. The V and J ends lost 3 bases and 3 bases respectively, with 8 bases between them. In nucleotides, the CDR3 is TGTGCCAGCAGCTTGCCCCACGACTATGGCTACACCTTC. This codes for CASSLPHDYGYTF.

This chain connects TRBV15 to TRBJ1-5; D unresolved. V gave up 3 bases and J gave up 7 bases, with 16 bases separating them. This CDR3 spans 15 amino acids. Germline CDR1 reads LNHNV; CDR2 reads YYDKDF (reference sequence). In DNA form, the CDR3 reads TGTGCCACCAGCAGGGGTGATGGGTTGCCGCAGCCCCAGCATTTT. Protein sequence: CATSRGDGLPQPQHF. Combining the CDR3 with reference TRBV15 and TRBJ1-5 gives the whole variable domain DAMVIQNPRYQVTQFGKPVTLSCSQTLNHNVMYWYQQKSSQAPKLLFHYYDKDFNNEADTPDNFQSRRPNTSFCFLDIRSPGLGDTAMYLCATSRGDGLPQPQHFGDGTRLSIL.

J is TRBJ2-5 and V is TRBV6-1; 8 nucleotides align to TRBD1. Trimming removed 6 bases from V and 0 bases from J; junction bases left unmatched: 18. The CDR3 sequence is 19 residues long. Germline values: CDR1 MNHNS, CDR2 SASEGT. The CDR3 sequence: CASSPGQGLTILNQETQYF. The CDR3 DNA is TGTGCCAGCAGCCCAGGACAGGGTCTTACAATATTGAACCAAGAGACCCAGTACTTC.